The 25 T cell receptor beta chains presented below share a single source sample, sequenced in a study of blood T cell repertoires in COVID-19. TCRdb's table, derived via immunoSEQ multiplex PCR, lists solely in-frame clones and lacks some. The sample lists roughly 170,000 clones; approximately 80% were seen once. Sequenced: peripheral blood. Receptors were obtained from a human donor in a cohort sampled during active COVID-19.

The J gene is TRBJ1-1, the V gene TRBV19; D is undetermined. CDR1 is LNHDA and CDR2 is SQIVND in the germline V gene (reference sequence). The CDR3 sequence is 14 residues long. V was shortened by 7 bases and J by 6 bases, with 18 bases between the two germline ends. The CDR3 region is CASNPTGGGAEAFF. CDR3 nucleotides: TGTGCCAGTAATCCCACTGGAGGAGGCGCTGAAGCTTTCTTT.

This clone showed up just once. J is TRBJ1-3 and V is TRBV14, with 7 positions matching TRBD1. Trimming at V came to 1 base and at J to 4 bases, leaving 4 bases not matched to a gene. The CDR3 runs to 15 residues. Germline assignment: CDR1 SGHDN and CDR2 FVKESK. The CDR3 DNA reads TGTGCCAGCAGCCAAGTGGGGACAGCGGGAAACACCATATATTTT. The encoded protein is CASSQVGTAGNTIYF.

V is TRBV5-1 and J is TRBJ1-1, with D tentatively TRBD1 (5 bases). Deletions cut 4 bases from V and 6 bases from J, with 16 bases between. Looked up from germline, CDR1 is SGHRS and CDR2 is YFSETQ. CDR3 length: 14 residues. The CDR3 sequence: CASSPERGRAEAFF. As DNA, the CDR3 is TGCGCCAGCAGCCCCGAAAGGGGCCGTGCTGAAGCTTTCTTT.

V is TRBV2 and J is TRBJ2-7, with D possibly matching TRBD2 (6 bases). Trimming removed 6 bases at V and 2 bases at J, with 11 bases between. Looked up from germline, CDR1 is SNHLY and CDR2 is FYNNEI. CDR3 size: 13 residues. CDR3 region: CASSGTPTYEQYF. The CDR3 region has the DNA TGTGCCAGCAGCGGGACTCCCACCTACGAGCAGTACTTC. Full variable domain (outside the CDR3, taken from reference TRBV2 and TRBJ2-7): EPEVTQTPSHQVTQMGQEVILRCVPISNHLYFYWYRQILGQKVEFLVSFYNNEISEKSEIFDDQFSVERPDGSNFTLKIRSTKLEDSAMYFCASSGTPTYEQYFGPGTRLTVT.

Concerning this clone itself: The sample contains more than one DNA sequence encoding this CDR3. The genes are TRBV21-1 and TRBJ1-6. TRBV21-1 is a listed pseudogene. The CDR3 has 18 amino acids. CDR3 sequence: CASSKALRGRDLNSPLHF. DNA for the CDR3: TGTGCCAGCAGCAAAGCGCTCAGAGGCCGCGACCTTAATTCACCCCTCCACTTT.

V usage is TRBV7-9 and J usage is TRBJ1-2; no reliable D call. V lost 0 bases, J lost 4 bases, and 18 bases lay in between. Germline loops: CDR1 SEHNR, CDR2 FQNEAQ (reference sequence). The CDR3 sequence is 17 residues long. CDR3 residues: CASSLAAGVPYGYGYTF. The DNA of the CDR3 is TGTGCCAGCAGCTTAGCCGCCGGGGTTCCCTATGGCTATGGCTACACCTTC.

The genes are TRBV30 and TRBJ1-2; D uncertain. The CDR3 has 17 amino acids. Deletions cut 4 bases from V and 4 bases from J, with 25 bases between. The germline V gene encodes CDR1 GTSNPN and CDR2 SVGIG (reference sequence). The CDR3 DNA is TGTGCCTGGACATGGGAGAGCAGATTGTATCCAGCCTATGGCTACACCTTC. It codes for CAWTWESRLYPAYGYTF. The full variable domain, with the rest looked up from reference TRBV30 and TRBJ1-2, is SQTIHQWPATLVQPVGSPLSLECTVEGTSNPNLYWYRQAAGRGLQLLFYSVGIGQISSEVPQNLSASRPQDRQFILSSKKLLLSDSGFYLCAWTWESRLYPAYGYTFGSGTRLTVV.

This chain links TRBV7-2 with TRBJ2-7; 8 bases match TRBD2. CDR1 and CDR2 from the germline V gene are SGHTA and FQGNSA. The CDR3 consists of 14 residues. V trimming: 5 bases; J trimming: 5 bases; junction bases outside the gene matches: 8. CDR3 sequence: CASSPGGARNEQYF. The DNA for the CDR3 is TGTGCCAGCAGCCCCGGGGGGGCTCGAAACGAGCAGTACTTC.

The chain has TRBV13 and TRBJ1-2; a weak D match, TRBD1 (5 bases). Germline V lookup: CDR1 PRHDT, CDR2 FYEKMQ (reference sequence). The V and J ends lost 1 base and 3 bases respectively, with 6 bases between them. This CDR3 comprises 13 residues. CDR3 protein: CASSLVGDYGYTF. DNA of the CDR3: TGTGCCAGCAGCTTAGTAGGGGACTATGGCTACACCTTC.

The gene calls are TRBV2 and TRBJ2-1; 11 nucleotides agree with TRBD2. Trimming took 3 bases from V and 3 from J; bases not matched to a gene: 10. Germline V gene data show CDR1 as SNHLY and CDR2 as FYNNEI. The CDR3 loop spans 18 amino acids. CDR3 loop: CASSDALAGGRDYNEQFF. The CDR3 DNA reads as TGTGCCAGCAGTGATGCGTTAGCGGGGGGGCGCGACTACAATGAGCAGTTCTTC.

This clone was counted a few times. The chain links TRBV5-4 to TRBJ1-6; TRBD1 is a possible D gene (6 bases). CDR3 length equals 14 residues. CDR1 SGHNT and CDR2 YYREEE come from the germline V gene (reference sequence). V dropped 4 bases and J dropped 6 bases, with 11 bases sitting between them. DNA for the CDR3: TGTGCCAGCAGCGGGGGACACACTAATTCACCCCTCCACTTT. Translating gives CASSGGHTNSPLHF.

V and J are TRBV5-1 and TRBJ2-2, with 9 bases aligning to TRBD1. The CDR3 spans 16 residues. Trimming removed 4 bases from V and 0 bases from J; junction bases left unmatched: 4. CDR1 SGHRS and CDR2 YFSETQ come from the germline V gene. The CDR3 protein is CASSGGTGTNTGELFF. The CDR3 nucleotides are TGCGCCAGCAGCGGCGGGACAGGGACGAACACCGGGGAGCTGTTTTTT.

This clone was recorded a few times. The chain employs TRBV19 and TRBJ1-6; D is unclear. Germline assignment: CDR1 LNHDA and CDR2 SQIVND (reference sequence). V shed 6 bases and J shed 0 bases, with 6 bases lying between them. There are 14 residues in the CDR3. CDR3 coding DNA: TGTGCCAGTAGATCCCGCTCCTATAATTCACCCCTCCACTTT. Protein product: CASRSRSYNSPLHF. Full variable domain (outside the CDR3, taken from reference TRBV19 and TRBJ1-6): DGGITQSPKYLFRKEGQNVTLSCEQNLNHDAMYWYRQDPGQGLRLIYYSQIVNDFQKGDIAEGYSVSREKKESFPLTVTSAQKNPTAFYLCASRSRSYNSPLHFGNGTRLTVT.

This sequence joins TRBV6-5 and TRBJ2-1; 13 bases are a match to TRBD2. The CDR3 runs to 15 residues. CDR1 and CDR2 (germline): MNHEY, SVGAGI. The junction had 7 bases not matched to a gene; V was cut back by 5 bases and J by 9 bases. The DNA for the CDR3 is TGTGCCAGCAGTAAATGGACTAGCGGGGGTCTTGAGCAGTTCTTC. This gives the protein CASSKWTSGGLEQFF.

The chain links TRBV6-1 to TRBJ1-1; D unresolved. Germline loops: CDR1 MNHNS, CDR2 SASEGT. Trimming took 3 bases from V and 0 from J, leaving 5 bases between them. There are 13 residues in the CDR3. CDR3 protein: CASSDIVNTEAFF. CDR3 nucleotide sequence: TGTGCCAGCAGTGACATAGTGAACACTGAAGCTTTCTTT.

The chain employs TRBV6-5 and TRBJ2-7; a weak D match, TRBD2 (5 bases). Between the trimmed V and J ends, which lost 4 bases and 7 bases, there was a span of 17 bases. The CDR3 loop spans 14 amino acids. The V gene's germline CDR1 is MNHEY and CDR2 SVGAGI. The CDR3 region has the DNA TGTGCCAGCAGTTGGGCTGAGGGTTCTTCGGAGCAGTACTTC. Protein sequence: CASSWAEGSSEQYF.

This chain uses TRBV11-2 with TRBJ1-3; a possible D gene is TRBD1 (5 bases). The germline V gene has CDR1 SGHAT and CDR2 FQNNGV. The germline V and J ends were trimmed by 5 bases and 0 bases, with 14 bases remaining between them. This CDR3 region has 16 residues. The CDR3 region is CASSAGTFPSGNTIYF. Here the CDR3 DNA reads TGTGCCAGCAGCGCCGGGACTTTCCCCTCTGGAAACACCATATATTTT. The variable domain in full, completed from reference TRBV11-2 and TRBJ1-3, reads EAGVAQSPRYKIIEKRQSVAFWCNPISGHATLYWYQQILGQGPKLLIQFQNNGVVDDSQLPKDRFSAERLKGVDSTLKIQPAKLEDSAVYLCASSAGTFPSGNTIYFGEGSWLTVV.

The chain links TRBV10-2 to TRBJ2-2; the D gene is possibly TRBD1 (5 bases). The CDR3 consists of 17 residues. V was clipped by 8 bases and J by 5 bases, with 24 bases between them. The germline CDR1 and CDR2 sequences are WSHSY and SAAADI. CDR3 amino acids: CASFNGRVAVRTGELFF. The CDR3 DNA follows: TGCGCCAGCTTTAATGGCAGGGTGGCGGTCAGAACCGGGGAGCTGTTTTTT.

This chain connects TRBV27 to TRBJ1-2; 9 nucleotides line up with TRBD1. J gave up 6 bases and V 2 bases, and 13 bases lay outside the gene matches. Germline V gene sequence: CDR1 MNHEY, CDR2 SMNVEV (reference sequence). There are 17 residues in the CDR3. CDR3 amino acids: CASSLKGPDRGRNGYTF. The CDR3 DNA reads TGTGCCAGCAGTTTAAAGGGGCCGGACAGGGGCCGTAATGGCTACACCTTC.

Remarks on this clone: Germline and junction disagree at one end, which may indicate a read error. This chain connects TRBV19 to TRBJ2-7, with D possibly being TRBD1 (6 bases). CDR3 length: 13 residues. Germline values: CDR1 LNHDA, CDR2 SQIVND (reference sequence). The CDR3 reads CATRPGQSSEQYF. CDR3 nucleotides: TGTGCCACTCGACCGGGACAATCCTCCGAGCAGTACTTC.

There are a few counts of this clone. The gene calls are TRBV2 and TRBJ1-2; the D gene is possibly TRBD1 (5 bases). The CDR3 runs 14 residues. V was pared by 3 bases and J by 5 bases, with 13 bases between. Germline CDR1 is SNHLY and CDR2 is FYNNEI. The CDR3 bases are TGTGCCAGCAGTGATTCAGGGACTAGGTATGGCTACACCTTC. It specifies CASSDSGTRYGYTF.

V is TRBV9 and J is TRBJ1-1; D remains ambiguous. Trimming stripped 0 bases from V and 1 base from J, with 10 bases between. The CDR3 is 15 residues long. Looked up from germline, CDR1 is SGDLS and CDR2 is YYNGEE. Here the CDR3 DNA reads TGTGCCAGCAGCGTAGGGCCAGATCAGAACACTGAAGCTTTCTTT. As protein: CASSVGPDQNTEAFF. Combining the CDR3 with reference TRBV9 and TRBJ1-1 gives the whole variable domain DSGVTQTPKHLITATGQRVTLRCSPRSGDLSVYWYQQSLDQGLQFLIQYYNGEERAKGNILERFSAQQFPDLHSELNLSSLELGDSALYFCASSVGPDQNTEAFFGQGTRLTVV.

V is TRBV2 and J is TRBJ2-3; D might be TRBD2 (5 bases). Germline V gene sequence: CDR1 SNHLY, CDR2 FYNNEI. V was clipped by 7 bases and J by 3 bases, with 20 bases between them. There are 16 residues in the CDR3. The DNA for the CDR3 is TGTGCCAGCACTCCTCACTTTGGACTCCGGACAGATACGCAGTATTTT. Translating gives CASTPHFGLRTDTQYF.

The chain couples TRBV5-4 to TRBJ2-3; 8 bases line up with TRBD1. The germline CDR1 and CDR2 sequences are SGHNT and YYREEE (reference sequence). The V gene end was trimmed by 4 bases and the J gene end by 1 base; junction bases not matched to a gene: 5. CDR3 length: 15 amino acids. For the CDR3, the DNA is TGTGCCAGCAGCCCGGACAGGGCCCGCACAGATACGCAGTATTTT. Translated, it gives CASSPDRARTDTQYF.

The chain combines TRBV7-2 with TRBJ2-5, with 7 bases lining up with TRBD2. CDR3 size: 15 residues. The V gene's germline CDR1 is SGHTA and CDR2 FQGNSA. The V and J ends lost 1 base and 3 bases, in that order; junction bases with no gene match: 5. The CDR3 is CASSLGWLAEETQYF. CDR3 sequence (DNA): TGTGCCAGCAGCTTAGGTTGGCTAGCGGAAGAGACCCAGTACTTC.